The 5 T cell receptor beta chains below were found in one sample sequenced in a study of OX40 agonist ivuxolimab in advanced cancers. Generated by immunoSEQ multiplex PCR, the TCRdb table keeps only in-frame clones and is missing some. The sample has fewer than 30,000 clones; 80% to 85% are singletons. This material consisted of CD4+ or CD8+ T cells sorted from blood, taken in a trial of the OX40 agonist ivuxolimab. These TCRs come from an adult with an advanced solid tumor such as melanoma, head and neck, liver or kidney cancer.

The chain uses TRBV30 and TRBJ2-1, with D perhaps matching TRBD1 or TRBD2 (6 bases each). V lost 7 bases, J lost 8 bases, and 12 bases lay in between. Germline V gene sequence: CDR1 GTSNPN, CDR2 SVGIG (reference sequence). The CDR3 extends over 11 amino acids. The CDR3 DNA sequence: TGTGCCTCGTCTAGGGGGGATGAGCAGTTCTTC. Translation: CASSRGDEQFF. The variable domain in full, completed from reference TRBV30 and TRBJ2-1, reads SQTIHQWPATLVQPVGSPLSLECTVEGTSNPNLYWYRQAAGRGLQLLFYSVGIGQISSEVPQNLSASRPQDRQFILSSKKLLLSDSGFYLCASSRGDEQFFGPGTRLTVL.

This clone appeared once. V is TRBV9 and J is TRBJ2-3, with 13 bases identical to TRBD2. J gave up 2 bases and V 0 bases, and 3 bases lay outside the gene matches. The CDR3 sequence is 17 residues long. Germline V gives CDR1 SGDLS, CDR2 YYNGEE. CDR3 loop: CASSVEGLAGITDTQYF. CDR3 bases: TGTGCCAGCAGCGTAGAGGGACTAGCGGGGATCACAGATACGCAGTATTTT.

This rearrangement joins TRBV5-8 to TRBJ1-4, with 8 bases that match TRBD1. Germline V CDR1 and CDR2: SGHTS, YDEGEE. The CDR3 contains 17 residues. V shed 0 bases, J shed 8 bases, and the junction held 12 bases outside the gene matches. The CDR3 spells CASSLGRQGAGLEKLFF. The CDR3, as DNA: TGTGCCAGCAGCTTGGGGCGGCAGGGGGCTGGATTGGAAAAACTGTTTTTT.

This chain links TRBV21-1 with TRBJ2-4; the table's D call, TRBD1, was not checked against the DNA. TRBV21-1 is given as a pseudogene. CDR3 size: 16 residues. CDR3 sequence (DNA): TGTGCCAGCAGTCTCGGGACAGGGGTAGCCAAAAACATTCAGTACTTC. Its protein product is CASSLGTGVAKNIQYF.

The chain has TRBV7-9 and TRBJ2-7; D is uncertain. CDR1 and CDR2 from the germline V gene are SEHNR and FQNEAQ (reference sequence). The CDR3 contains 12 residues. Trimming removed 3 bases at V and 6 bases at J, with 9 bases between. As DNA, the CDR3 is TGTGCCAGCAGCTTTTCAGCGTCCGAGCAGTACTTC. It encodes CASSFSASEQYF.